This T cell receptor beta chain appears in the sequencing data of a study of PD-L1 blockade in urothelial cancer. Whole-study context: The study started patients on atezolizumab in about 2014, giving 1,200 mg intravenously every 3 weeks. The median T cell count in blood samples was more than 110,000.

Time point: pretreatment peripheral blood. Sampling of each patient yielded between 1 and 8 specimens, collected pretreatment and on-treatment. The method was immunoSEQ multiplex PCR; TCRdb's version includes in-frame clones alone and lacks a portion of them. Of approximately 32,000 clones listed, about four fifths are singletons. Sequencing used PBMCs, obtained around atezolizumab (anti-PD-L1) treatment. The TCR comes from a man aged 55 to 69 with urothelial cancer.

The CDR3 nucleotides are TGTGCCAGTAGTTCGGGACAGTACACCGGGGAGCTGTTTTTT. Protein product: CASSSGQYTGELFF. This rearrangement joins TRBV19 to TRBJ2-2; 7 bases are shared with TRBD1. The germline V gene has CDR1 LNHDA and CDR2 SQIVND (reference sequence). J was trimmed by 3 bases and V by 5 bases; bases with no gene match: 3. CDR3 length equals 14 residues.